This T cell receptor (beta chain) was observed in a study of graft-versus-host responses after intestinal transplantation. Study-wide background: Every transplant recipient was induced with anti-thymocyte globulin, then maintained on tacrolimus and steroids for about 3 years. Overall study results and limits: Some GvH clones appeared in ileal mucosa or blood before recipient bone marrow. Early after transplant, HvG declines were associated with peak levels of circulating GvH clones.

Generated by immunoSEQ multiplex PCR, the TCRdb table keeps only in-frame clones and is missing some. Of 95,000 to 110,000 clones listed, 93% are singletons. About this clone itself: What it binds is not known.

Germline CDR1 and CDR2: LGHNA and YNFKEQ. The V gene lost 3 bases and the J gene lost 5 bases, with 8 bases spanning the gap. The CDR3 runs 13 residues. The clonotype originates from a human donor who received an intestinal transplant. The chain has TRBV4-2 and TRBJ2-1, with a possible D match to TRBD2 (5 bases). Specimen: unstimulated CD8+ T cells sorted from spleen or lymph node cells, collected before intestinal transplant. The CDR3 region is CASSHGEHNEQFF. Here the CDR3 DNA reads TGTGCCAGCAGCCATGGGGAGCACAATGAGCAGTTCTTC.